Shown below are 11 T cell receptor beta chains from a single sample sequenced in a study of T cell changes during pregnancy in multiple sclerosis. Sequenced by immunoSEQ multiplex PCR; TCRdb stores in-frame clones only, minus some. This table has some 41,000 clones, roughly 88% appearing once. The source material was CD8+ T cells from peripheral blood mononuclear cells, sampled in the first trimester of pregnancy. Receptors originate from a female donor with multiple sclerosis, enrolled in a pregnancy study.

The chain recombines TRBV7-2 with TRBJ2-7, with D possibly matching TRBD2 (6 bases). Trimming took 4 bases from V and 2 from J, leaving 12 bases between them. There are 14 residues in the CDR3. In germline, CDR1 is SGHTA, CDR2 FQGNSA. CDR3 bases: TGTGCCAGCAGCTCGGGACTCAACGCCTACGAGCAGTACTTC. Protein sequence: CASSSGLNAYEQYF.

The rearrangement joins TRBV5-6 to TRBJ2-7, with a tentative D call TRBD2 (5 bases). The germline CDR1 and CDR2 sequences are SGHDT and YYEEEE. The V end lost 1 base, the J end lost 3 bases, and 8 bases lay between the germline ends. The CDR3 is made up of 13 amino acids. CDR3 residues: CASSLNGGYEQYF. The CDR3 DNA sequence: TGTGCCAGCAGCTTGAACGGAGGCTACGAGCAGTACTTC.

V is TRBV29-1 and J is TRBJ2-5; tentative D call: TRBD1 (6 bases). This CDR3 is built from 15 residues. The V end lost 8 bases, the J end lost 5 bases, and 24 bases lay between the germline ends. The germline CDR1 and CDR2 sequences are SQVTM and ANQGSEA. The chain's CDR3 is CSTRTALGGSETQYF. DNA for the CDR3: TGCAGCACCCGGACAGCTTTAGGGGGTTCTGAGACCCAGTACTTC.

The V call is TRBV19, the J call TRBJ2-7, with 7 bases aligning to TRBD1. Germline assignment: CDR1 LNHDA and CDR2 SQIVND (reference sequence). The CDR3 sequence is 15 residues long. J was trimmed by 0 bases and V by 6 bases; bases with no gene match: 8. The DNA of the CDR3 is TGTGCCAGTAGCCCTGGCCAGGGGGACTCCTACGAGCAGTACTTC. It yields the protein CASSPGQGDSYEQYF.

This clone was found a few times. This chain joins TRBV12-5 and TRBJ1-1; 7 nucleotides agree with TRBD1. V shed 4 bases and J 2 bases; nucleotides not matched to a gene: 1. The CDR3 length is 13 residues. Germline V gene lookup returns CDR1 LGHNT and CDR2 FRNRAP. CDR3 sequence (DNA): TGTGCTAGTGGTTGGGACAGAAACACTGAAGCTTTCTTT. Protein product: CASGWDRNTEAFF. The variable domain in full, with the rest retrieved from reference TRBV12-5 and TRBJ1-1, is DARVTQTPRHKVTEMGQEVTMRCQPILGHNTVFWYRQTMMQGLELLAYFRNRAPLDDSGMPKDRFSAEMPDATLATLKIQPSEPRDSAVYFCASGWDRNTEAFFGQGTRLTVV.

This rearrangement joins TRBV13 to TRBJ2-2, with 10 bases identical to TRBD1. V lost 5 bases and J lost 3; bases outside the gene matches: 6. The CDR3 spans 16 residues. CDR1 PRHDT and CDR2 FYEKMQ come from the germline V gene (reference sequence). The CDR3, as DNA: TGTGCCAGCAGCCCCAGGACAGGGGGGGACACCGGGGAGCTGTTTTTT. It specifies CASSPRTGGDTGELFF.

The chain employs TRBV7-9 and TRBJ1-5, with D tentatively TRBD1 (5 bases). Germline values: CDR1 SEHNR, CDR2 FQNEAQ (reference sequence). Trimming left V 3 bases short and J 1 base short, with 7 bases between. The CDR3 consists of 14 residues. DNA of the CDR3: TGTGCCAGCAGCTTTCAGGGAAGCAATCAGCCCCAGCATTTT. Protein product: CASSFQGSNQPQHF.

The gene calls are TRBV4-3 and TRBJ2-2, with 7 nucleotides matching TRBD1. CDR3 length equals 17 residues. Germline V CDR1 and CDR2: LGHNA, YSLEER. Trimming removed 4 bases from V and 6 bases from J; junction bases left unmatched: 14. The CDR3 sequence: CASSPTQVRGPAGELFF. The CDR3 DNA is TGCGCCAGCAGCCCTACCCAAGTGAGGGGGCCGGCCGGGGAGCTGTTTTTT.

This chain uses TRBV7-2 with TRBJ2-2; D remains ambiguous. Trimming shortened V by 5 bases and J by 1 base, and 8 bases separated the two germline ends. This CDR3 region has 14 residues. The germline V gene encodes CDR1 SGHTA and CDR2 FQGNSA. The CDR3 loop is CASSPDWNTGELFF. For the CDR3, the DNA is TGTGCCAGCAGCCCCGACTGGAACACCGGGGAGCTGTTTTTT. Based on the CDR3 plus reference TRBV7-2 and TRBJ2-2, the full variable domain is GAGVSQSPSNKVTEKGKDVELRCDPISGHTALYWYRQSLGQGLEFLIYFQGNSAPDKSGLPSDRFSAERTGGSVSTLTIQRTQQEDSAVYLCASSPDWNTGELFFGEGSRLTVL.

This chain links TRBV6-1 with TRBJ1-1; D is possibly TRBD1 (5 bases). The germline CDR1 and CDR2 sequences are MNHNS and SASEGT. The CDR3 extends over 15 amino acids. V dropped 2 bases and J dropped 3 bases, with 13 bases sitting between them. The CDR3 coding sequence is TGTGCCAGCAGTGAAATCGGCGGGGGGGACACTGAAGCTTTCTTT. Amino acid sequence: CASSEIGGGDTEAFF.

V usage is TRBV7-9 and J usage is TRBJ1-1; TRBD1 aligns across 8 bases. This CDR3 has 15 amino acids. CDR1 and CDR2 (germline): SEHNR, FQNEAQ (reference sequence). The V gene end was trimmed by 4 bases and the J gene end by 6 bases; junction bases not matched to a gene: 10. This chain's CDR3 is CASSSSWTGLPEAFF. Here the CDR3 DNA reads TGTGCCAGCAGCTCCTCCTGGACAGGGTTGCCTGAAGCTTTCTTT.